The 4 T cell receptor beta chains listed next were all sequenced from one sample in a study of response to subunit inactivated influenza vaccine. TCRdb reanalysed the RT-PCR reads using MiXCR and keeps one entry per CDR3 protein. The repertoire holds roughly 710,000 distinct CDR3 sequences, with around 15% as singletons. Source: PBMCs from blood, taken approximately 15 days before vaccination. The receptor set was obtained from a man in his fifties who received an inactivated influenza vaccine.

The CDR3 spells CSASRLAGRETQYF. The CDR3 coding sequence is TGCAGTGCTAGCCGACTAGCGGGACGGGAGACCCAGTACTTC. This chain joins TRBV20-1 and TRBJ2-5; 11 positions agree with TRBD2. Unmatched junction bases numbered 5, after V lost 3 bases and J lost 5 bases. CDR1 is DFQATT, CDR2 SNEGSKA, per germline (reference sequence). The length of the CDR3 is 14 residues.

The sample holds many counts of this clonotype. The CDR3 here is CASSQGLASEQYF. In DNA, the CDR3 is TGCGCCAGCAGCCAAGGACTAGCTAGCGAGCAGTACTTC. This chain uses TRBV5-1 with TRBJ2-7, with 8 bases identical to TRBD2. The V gene end was trimmed by 4 bases and the J gene end by 6 bases; junction bases not matched to a gene: 6. CDR3 length: 13 residues. Germline V gene data show CDR1 as SGHRS and CDR2 as YFSETQ.

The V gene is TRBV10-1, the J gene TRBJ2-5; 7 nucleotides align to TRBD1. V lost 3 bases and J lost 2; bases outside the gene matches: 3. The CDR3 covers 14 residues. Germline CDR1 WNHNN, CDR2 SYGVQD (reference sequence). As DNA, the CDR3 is TGCGCCAGCAGTGACCGACAGGGACAAGAGACCCAGTACTTC. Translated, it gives CASSDRQGQETQYF.

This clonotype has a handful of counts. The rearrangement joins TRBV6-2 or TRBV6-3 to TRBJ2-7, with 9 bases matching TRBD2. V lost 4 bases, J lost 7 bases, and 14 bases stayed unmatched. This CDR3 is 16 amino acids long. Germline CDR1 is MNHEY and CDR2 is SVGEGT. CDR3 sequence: CASSSGGLARGGEQYF. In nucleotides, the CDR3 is TGTGCCAGCAGTTCTGGGGGACTAGCTCGAGGCGGGGAGCAGTACTTC.